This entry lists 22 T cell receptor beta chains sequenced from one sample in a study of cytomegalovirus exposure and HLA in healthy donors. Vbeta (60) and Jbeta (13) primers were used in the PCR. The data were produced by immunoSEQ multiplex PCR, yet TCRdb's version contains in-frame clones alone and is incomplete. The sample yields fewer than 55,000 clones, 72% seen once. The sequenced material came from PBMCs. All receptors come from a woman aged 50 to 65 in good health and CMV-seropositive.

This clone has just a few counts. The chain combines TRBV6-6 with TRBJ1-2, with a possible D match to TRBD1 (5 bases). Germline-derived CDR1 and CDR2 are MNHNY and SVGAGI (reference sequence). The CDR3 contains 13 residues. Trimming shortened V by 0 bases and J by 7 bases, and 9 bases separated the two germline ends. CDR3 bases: TGTGCCAGCAGTTACTCGGGGGGTGTTGGCTACACCTTC. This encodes CASSYSGGVGYTF.

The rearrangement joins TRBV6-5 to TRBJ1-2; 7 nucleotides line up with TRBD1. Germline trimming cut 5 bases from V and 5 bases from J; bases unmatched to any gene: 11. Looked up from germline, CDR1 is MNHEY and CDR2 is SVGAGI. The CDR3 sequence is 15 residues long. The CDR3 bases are TGTGCCAGCAGTCCAAGAGGGACAGAATTATATGGCTACACCTTC. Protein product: CASSPRGTELYGYTF.

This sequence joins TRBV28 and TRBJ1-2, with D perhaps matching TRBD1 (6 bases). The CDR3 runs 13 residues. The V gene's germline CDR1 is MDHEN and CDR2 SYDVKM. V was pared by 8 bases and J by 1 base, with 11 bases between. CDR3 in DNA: TGTGCCAGCCTCCAGGGGAGTAACTATGGCTACACCTTC. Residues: CASLQGSNYGYTF.

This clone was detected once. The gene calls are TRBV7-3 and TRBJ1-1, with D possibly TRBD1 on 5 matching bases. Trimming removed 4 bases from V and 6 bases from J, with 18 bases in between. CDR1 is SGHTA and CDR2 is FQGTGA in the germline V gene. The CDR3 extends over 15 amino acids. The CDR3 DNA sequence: TGTGCCAGCAGCTCACTGGCTGGGGGGACGTCTGAAGCTTTCTTT. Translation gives CASSSLAGGTSEAFF.

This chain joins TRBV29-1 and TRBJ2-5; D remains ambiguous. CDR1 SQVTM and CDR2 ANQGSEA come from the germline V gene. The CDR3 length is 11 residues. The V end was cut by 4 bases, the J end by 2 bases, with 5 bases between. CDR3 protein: CSVAGQETQYF. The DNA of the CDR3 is TGCAGCGTTGCCGGTCAAGAGACCCAGTACTTC.

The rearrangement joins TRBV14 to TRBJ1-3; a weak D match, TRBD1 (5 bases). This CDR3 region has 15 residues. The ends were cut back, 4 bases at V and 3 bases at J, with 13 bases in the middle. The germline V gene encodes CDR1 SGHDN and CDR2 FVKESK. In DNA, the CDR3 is TGTGCCAGCAGCCTCCCCGGGGGGAGTGGAAACACCATATATTTT. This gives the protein CASSLPGGSGNTIYF.

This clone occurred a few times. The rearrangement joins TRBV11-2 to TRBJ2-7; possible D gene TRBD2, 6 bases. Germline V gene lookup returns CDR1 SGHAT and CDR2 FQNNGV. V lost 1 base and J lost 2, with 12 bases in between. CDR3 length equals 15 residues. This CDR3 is CASSLAGGVTYEQYF. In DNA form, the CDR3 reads TGTGCCAGCAGCTTAGCGGGCGGGGTTACCTACGAGCAGTACTTC.

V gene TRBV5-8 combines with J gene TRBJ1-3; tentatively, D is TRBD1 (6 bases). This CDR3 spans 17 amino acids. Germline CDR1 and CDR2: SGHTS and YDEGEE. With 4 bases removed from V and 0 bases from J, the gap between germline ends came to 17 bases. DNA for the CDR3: TGTGCCAGCAGCCACCGTTCCAGGGGCTTCTCTGGAAACACCATATATTTT. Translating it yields CASSHRSRGFSGNTIYF.

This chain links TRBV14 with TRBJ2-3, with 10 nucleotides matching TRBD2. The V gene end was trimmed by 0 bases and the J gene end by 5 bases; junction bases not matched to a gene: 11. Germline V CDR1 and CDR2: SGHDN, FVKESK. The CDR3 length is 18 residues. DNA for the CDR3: TGTGCCAGCAGCCAAGATGTATCGCTAGCGGGAGCTAGAGATACGCAGTATTTT. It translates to CASSQDVSLAGARDTQYF.

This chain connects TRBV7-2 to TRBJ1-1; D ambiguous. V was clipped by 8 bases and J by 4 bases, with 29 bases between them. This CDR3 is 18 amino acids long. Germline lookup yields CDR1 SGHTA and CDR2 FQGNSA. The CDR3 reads CASRLTSVGLLRTTEAFF. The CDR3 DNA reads TGTGCCAGCCGCCTAACAAGCGTAGGACTCCTACGCACCACTGAAGCTTTCTTT.

CDR3 sequence reads: CASSTPSGGAGETQYF. The CDR3 region has the DNA TGTGCCAGCAGCACTCCTAGCGGGGGGGCCGGAGAGACCCAGTACTTC. The chain uses TRBV4-2 and TRBJ2-5, with TRBD2 identical over 12 bases. V shed 5 bases and J 4 bases; nucleotides not matched to a gene: 8. Germline CDR1 and CDR2: LGHNA and YNFKEQ. The CDR3 spans 16 residues.

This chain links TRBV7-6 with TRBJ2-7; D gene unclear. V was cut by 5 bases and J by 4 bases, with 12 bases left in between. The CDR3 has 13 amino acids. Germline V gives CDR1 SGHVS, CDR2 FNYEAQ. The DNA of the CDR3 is TGTGCCAGCAGCCCACAAGACGGGTACGAGCAGTACTTC. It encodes CASSPQDGYEQYF. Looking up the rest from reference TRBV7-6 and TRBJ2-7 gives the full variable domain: GAGVSQSPRYKVTKRGQDVALRCDPISGHVSLYWYRQALGQGPEFLTYFNYEAQQDKSGLPNDRFSAERPEGSISTLTIQRTEQRDSAMYRCASSPQDGYEQYFGPGTRLTVT.

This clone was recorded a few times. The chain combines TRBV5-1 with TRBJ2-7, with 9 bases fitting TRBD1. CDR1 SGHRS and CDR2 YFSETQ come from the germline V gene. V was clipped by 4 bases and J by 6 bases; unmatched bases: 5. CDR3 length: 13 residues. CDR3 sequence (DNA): TGCGCCAGCAGCCCGGGACAGGGACGCGAGCAGTACTTC. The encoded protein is CASSPGQGREQYF.

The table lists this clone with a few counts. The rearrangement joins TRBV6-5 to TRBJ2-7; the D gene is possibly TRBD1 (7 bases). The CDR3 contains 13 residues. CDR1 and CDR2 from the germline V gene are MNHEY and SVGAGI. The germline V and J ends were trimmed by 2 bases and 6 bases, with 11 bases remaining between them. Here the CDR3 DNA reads TGTGCCAGCAGTTACGGGCAGGGGGGCGAGCAGTACTTC. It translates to CASSYGQGGEQYF.

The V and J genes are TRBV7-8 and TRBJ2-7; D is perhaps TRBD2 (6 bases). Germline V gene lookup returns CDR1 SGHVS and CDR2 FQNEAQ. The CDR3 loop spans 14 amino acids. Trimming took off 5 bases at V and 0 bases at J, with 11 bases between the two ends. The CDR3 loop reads CASSLGGPSYEQYF. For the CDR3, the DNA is TGTGCCAGCAGCCTGGGAGGACCCTCCTACGAGCAGTACTTC.

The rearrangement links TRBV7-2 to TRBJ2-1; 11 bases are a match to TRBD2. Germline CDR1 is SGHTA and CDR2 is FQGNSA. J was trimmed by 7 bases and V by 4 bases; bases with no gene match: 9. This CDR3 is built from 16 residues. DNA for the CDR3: TGTGCCAGCAGCTCGGGACTAGCGGTAAGAGGGAATGAGCAGTTCTTC. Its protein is CASSSGLAVRGNEQFF. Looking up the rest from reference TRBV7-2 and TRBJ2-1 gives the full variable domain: GAGVSQSPSNKVTEKGKDVELRCDPISGHTALYWYRQSLGQGLEFLIYFQGNSAPDKSGLPSDRFSAERTGGSVSTLTIQRTQQEDSAVYLCASSSGLAVRGNEQFFGPGTRLTVL.

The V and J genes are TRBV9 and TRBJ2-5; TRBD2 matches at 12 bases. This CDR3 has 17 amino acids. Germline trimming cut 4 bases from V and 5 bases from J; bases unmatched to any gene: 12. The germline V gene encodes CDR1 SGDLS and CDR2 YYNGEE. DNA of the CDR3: TGTGCCAGCAGCCCAGAGGGGCTAGCGGGGGGGCGTGAGACCCAGTACTTC. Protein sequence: CASSPEGLAGGRETQYF.

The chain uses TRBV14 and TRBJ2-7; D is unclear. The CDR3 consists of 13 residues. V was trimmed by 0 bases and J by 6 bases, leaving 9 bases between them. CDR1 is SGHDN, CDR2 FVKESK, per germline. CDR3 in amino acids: CASSQDGPLEQYF. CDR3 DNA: TGTGCCAGCAGCCAAGATGGCCCCCTCGAGCAGTACTTC.

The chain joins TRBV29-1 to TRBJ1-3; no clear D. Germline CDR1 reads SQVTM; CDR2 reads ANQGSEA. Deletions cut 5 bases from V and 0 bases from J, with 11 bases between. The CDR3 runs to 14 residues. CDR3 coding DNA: TGCAGCGTTACTGCCTCCCTCTCTGGAAACACCATATATTTT. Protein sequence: CSVTASLSGNTIYF.

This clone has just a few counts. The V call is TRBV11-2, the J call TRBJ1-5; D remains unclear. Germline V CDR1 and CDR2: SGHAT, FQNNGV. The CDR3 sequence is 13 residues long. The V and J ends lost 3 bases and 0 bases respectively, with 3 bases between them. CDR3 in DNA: TGTGCCAGCAGCTTCTATAGCAATCAGCCCCAGCATTTT. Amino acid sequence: CASSFYSNQPQHF.

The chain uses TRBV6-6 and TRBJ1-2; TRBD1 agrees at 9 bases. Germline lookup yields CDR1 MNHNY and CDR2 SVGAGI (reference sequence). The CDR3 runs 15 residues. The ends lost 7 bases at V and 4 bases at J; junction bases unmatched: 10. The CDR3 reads CASKLDRGAFYGYTF. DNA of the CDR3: TGTGCCAGCAAGCTAGACAGGGGGGCCTTCTATGGCTACACCTTC.

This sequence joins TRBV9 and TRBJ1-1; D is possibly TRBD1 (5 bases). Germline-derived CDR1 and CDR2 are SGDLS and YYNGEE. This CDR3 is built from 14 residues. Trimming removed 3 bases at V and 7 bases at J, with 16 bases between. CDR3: CASSGPGAGREAFF. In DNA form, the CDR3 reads TGTGCCAGCAGCGGACCTGGGGCAGGGCGTGAAGCTTTCTTT.